This is a list of T cell receptor beta chains from one sample in a study of T-cell memory formation after mild COVID-19. MiXCR, applied by TCRdb to the 5' RACE reads, yields one record per CDR3 protein. The data contain some 190,000 distinct CDR3 sequences, around 17% of them singletons. Sequencing used PBMCs or a T cell subset sorted from them (not recorded which). These receptors originate from an adult woman who had mild COVID-19 (a few samples of this study predate the infection). Cell type and time point are not known. Both conserved end residues are part of each CDR3. The D gene is left open where the match is weak. Clone size is not always given. Where it is, it says once, few, many or a class for expanded clones.

.,.,TRBV20-1,TRBJ1-2,CLPRSYGYTF,TGTTTACCGAGATCCTATGGCTACACCTTC
TRBD2,few,TRBV6-1,TRBJ2-5,CASSWTSGGQETQYF,TGTGCCAGCAGCTGGACTAGCGGGGGTCAAGAGACCCAGTACTTC
.,few,TRBV29-1,TRBJ2-1,CSVEEPSYNEQFF,TGCAGCGTTGAAGAACCCTCCTACAATGAGCAGTTCTTC
.,many,TRBV20-1,TRBJ1-4,CSALSTTTNEKLFF,TGCAGTGCCTTATCGACAACAACTAATGAAAAACTGTTTTTT
TRBD1,.,TRBV7-9,TRBJ2-5,CASNHDRAGETQYF,TGTGCCAGCAATCACGACAGGGCCGGAGAGACCCAGTACTTC
.,few,TRBV12-3/TRBV12-4,TRBJ2-7,CASSPAPGDYEQYF,TGTGCCAGCAGTCCCGCCCCAGGAGACTACGAGCAGTACTTC
.,few,TRBV6-5,TRBJ1-2,CASSGQYLGYGYTF,TGTGCCAGCAGCGGACAGTACCTTGGCTATGGCTACACCTTC
TRBD1,few,TRBV24-1,TRBJ2-7,CATSGTGDYEQYF,TGTGCCACCAGCGGGACAGGGGACTACGAGCAGTACTTC
.,.,TRBV7-2,TRBJ2-5,CASSLEYQETQYF,TGTGCCAGCAGCTTAGAGTACCAAGAGACCCAGTACTTC
TRBD1,.,TRBV11-2,TRBJ2-2,CASSSLVGRQGATGELFF,TGTGCCAGCAGCTCATTGGTTGGGCGGCAGGGGGCCACCGGGGAGCTGTTTTTT
.,many,TRBV12-3/TRBV12-4,TRBJ2-2,CASSPTGKRNTGELFF,TGTGCCAGCAGCCCCACTGGTAAACGGAACACCGGGGAGCTGTTTTTT
.,few,TRBV15,TRBJ1-6,CATSRDIRRTVNSPLHF,TGTGCCACCAGCAGAGACATACGCCGGACAGTTAATTCACCCCTCCACTTT
.,.,TRBV18,TRBJ2-1,CASSPGSGGHNEQFF,TGTGCCAGCTCGCCGGGATCCGGGGGACACAATGAGCAGTTCTTC
TRBD1,few,TRBV10-3,TRBJ1-1,CAISEQGEDEAFF,TGTGCCATCAGTGAGCAGGGGGAGGATGAAGCTTTCTTT
.,.,TRBV7-7,TRBJ2-2,CASSLALASVGTGELFF,TGTGCCAGCAGCTTAGCGTTGGCTAGCGTGGGCACCGGGGAGCTGTTTTTT
.,.,TRBV7-9,TRBJ1-4,CASSLATGGGEKLFF,TGTGCCAGCAGCTTAGCGACCGGGGGCGGTGAAAAACTGTTTTTT
.,many,TRBV12-3/TRBV12-4,TRBJ1-1,CASSLGRQTEAFF,TGTGCCAGCAGTTTAGGGAGACAGACAGAAGCTTTCTTT
.,.,TRBV30,TRBJ2-2,CAWSPGSWAGELFF,TGTGCCTGGAGCCCAGGAAGTTGGGCCGGGGAGCTGTTTTTT
TRBD2,.,TRBV25-1,TRBJ2-1,CASSEFGTSETNEQFF,TGTGCCAGCAGTGAATTCGGGACTAGCGAGACCAATGAGCAGTTCTTC
TRBD1,few,TRBV12-3/TRBV12-4,TRBJ1-2,CASSLGQGSGYGYTF,TGTGCCAGCAGTTTGGGACAGGGGAGTGGGTATGGCTACACCTTC
.,few,TRBV6-5,TRBJ1-6,CASSSGRALRALHF,TGTGCCAGCAGTTCCGGCCGGGCCCTTCGGGCCCTCCACTTT
.,many,TRBV19,TRBJ2-2,CATPKETGLTGELFF,TGTGCCACCCCTAAGGAGACGGGACTTACCGGGGAGCTGTTTTTT
TRBD1,many,TRBV9,TRBJ2-7,CASSGGQGANEQYF,TGTGCCAGCAGCGGTGGACAGGGGGCGAACGAGCAGTACTTC
.,.,TRBV11-3,TRBJ2-6,CASSPEGVTGSGANVLTF,TGTGCCAGCAGCCCAGAGGGTGTTACGGGGTCTGGGGCCAACGTCCTGACTTTC
.,.,TRBV7-9,TRBJ1-1,CASAHRGEEAFF,TGTGCCAGCGCCCATCGGGGGGAGGAAGCTTTCTTT